This TCR beta chain was sequenced for a study of OX40 agonist ivuxolimab in advanced cancers. Study-level background: Each patient was given ivuxolimab into a vein every 2 weeks, at 0.01 to 10 mg/kg. Partial responses were achieved by three patients, of whom one had hepatocellular carcinoma and two had cutaneous melanoma. The study's findings and limits: There was clonal expansion of CD4+ and CD8+ blood T cells by week 6 at 0.1 to 3.0 mg/kg.

Generated by immunoSEQ multiplex PCR, the TCRdb table keeps only in-frame clones and is missing some. The sample comprises 60,000 to 65,000 clones, around 83% of which are singletons, and approximately 0.7% rests with the top ten. A note on this clone: What it recognizes is unknown.

The source is an adult with an advanced solid tumor such as melanoma, head and neck, liver or kidney cancer. The specimen was CD4+ or CD8+ T cells sorted from blood, collected in a trial of the OX40 agonist ivuxolimab.

The CDR3 protein is CASRPDRITQWVQGGYQETQYF. The CDR3 region has the DNA TGTGCCAGCCGCCCAGACAGGATAACTCAATGGGTACAGGGGGGGTATCAAGAGACCCAGTACTTC. The rearrangement joins TRBV2 to TRBJ2-5; D might be TRBD1 (8 bases). Germline assignment: CDR1 SNHLY and CDR2 FYNNEI. CDR3 length equals 22 residues. Trimming shortened V by 8 bases and J by 2 bases, and 39 bases separated the two germline ends.